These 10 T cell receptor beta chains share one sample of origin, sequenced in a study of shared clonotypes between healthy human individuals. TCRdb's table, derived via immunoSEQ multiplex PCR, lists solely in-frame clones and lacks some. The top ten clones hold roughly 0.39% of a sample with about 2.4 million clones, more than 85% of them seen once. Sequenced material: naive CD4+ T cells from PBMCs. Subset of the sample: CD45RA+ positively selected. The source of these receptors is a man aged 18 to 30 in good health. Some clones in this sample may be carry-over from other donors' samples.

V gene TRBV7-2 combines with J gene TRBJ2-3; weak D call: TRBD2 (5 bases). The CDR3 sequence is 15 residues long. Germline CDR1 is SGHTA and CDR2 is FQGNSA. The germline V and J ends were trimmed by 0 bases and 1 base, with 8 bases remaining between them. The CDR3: CASSLAAARTDTQYF. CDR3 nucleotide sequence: TGTGCCAGCAGCTTAGCAGCGGCCCGCACAGATACGCAGTATTTT.

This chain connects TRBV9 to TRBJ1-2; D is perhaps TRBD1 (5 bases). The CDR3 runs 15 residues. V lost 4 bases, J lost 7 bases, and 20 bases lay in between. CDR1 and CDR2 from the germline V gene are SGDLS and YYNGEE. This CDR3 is CASSPNPGGGGGYTF. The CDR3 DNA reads TGTGCCAGCAGCCCAAACCCGGGGGGAGGTGGTGGCTACACCTTC.

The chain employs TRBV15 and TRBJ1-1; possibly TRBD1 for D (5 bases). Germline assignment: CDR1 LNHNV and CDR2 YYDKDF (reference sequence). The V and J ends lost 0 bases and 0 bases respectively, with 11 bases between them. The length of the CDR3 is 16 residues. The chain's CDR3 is CATSRDDRGVNTEAFF. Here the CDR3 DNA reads TGTGCCACCAGCAGAGATGATAGAGGGGTGAACACTGAAGCTTTCTTT.

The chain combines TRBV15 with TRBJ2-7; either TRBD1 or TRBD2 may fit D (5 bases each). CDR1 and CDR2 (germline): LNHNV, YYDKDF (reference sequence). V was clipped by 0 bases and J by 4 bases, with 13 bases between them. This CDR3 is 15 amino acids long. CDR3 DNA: TGTGCCACCAGCAGAGATAGCGTGAGGGGTTACGAGCAGTACTTC. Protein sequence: CATSRDSVRGYEQYF.

Here the CDR3 DNA reads TGTGCCAGCACTCCGCGGGACAGTAGCAATCAGCCCCAGCATTTT. This sequence encodes CASTPRDSSNQPQHF. This rearrangement joins TRBV6-1 to TRBJ1-5; 7 bases map to TRBD1. V lost 7 bases and J lost 0; bases outside the gene matches: 6. The CDR3 spans 15 residues. CDR1 MNHNS and CDR2 SASEGT come from the germline V gene.

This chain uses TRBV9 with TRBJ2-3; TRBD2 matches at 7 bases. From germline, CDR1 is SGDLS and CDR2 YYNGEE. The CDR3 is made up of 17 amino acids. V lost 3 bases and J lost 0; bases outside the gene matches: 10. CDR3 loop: CASSGGGTSESTDTQYF. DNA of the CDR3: TGTGCCAGCAGCGGCGGCGGAACTAGCGAAAGCACAGATACGCAGTATTTT.

CDR3 sequence reads: CASSPGTTGNTIYF. The CDR3 coding sequence is TGCGCCAGCAGCCCCGGGACGACTGGAAACACCATATATTTT. The rearrangement joins TRBV5-1 to TRBJ1-3; maybe TRBD1 (5 bases). The CDR3 consists of 14 residues. CDR1 and CDR2 (germline): SGHRS, YFSETQ. The germline V and J ends were trimmed by 4 bases and 2 bases, with 10 bases remaining between them. Complete variable domain (other parts from reference TRBV5-1 and TRBJ1-3): KAGVTQTPRYLIKTRGQQVTLSCSPISGHRSVSWYQQTPGQGLQFLFEYFSETQRNKGNFPGRFSGRQFSNSRSEMNVSTLELGDSALYLCASSPGTTGNTIYFGEGSWLTVV.

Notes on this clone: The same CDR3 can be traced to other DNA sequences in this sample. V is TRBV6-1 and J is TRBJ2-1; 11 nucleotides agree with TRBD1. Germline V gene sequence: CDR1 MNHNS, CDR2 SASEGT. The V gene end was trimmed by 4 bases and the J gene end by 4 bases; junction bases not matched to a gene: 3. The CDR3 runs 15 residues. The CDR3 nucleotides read TGTGCCAGCAGTGCTGGGACAGGGGGATACAATGAGCAGTTCTTC. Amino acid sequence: CASSAGTGGYNEQFF.

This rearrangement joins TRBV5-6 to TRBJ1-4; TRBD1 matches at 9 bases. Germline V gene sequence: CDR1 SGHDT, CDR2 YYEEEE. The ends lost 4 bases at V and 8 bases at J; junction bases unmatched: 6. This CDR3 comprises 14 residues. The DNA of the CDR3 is TGTGCCAGCAGCGGGACAGGGCTAGGAGAAAAACTGTTTTTT. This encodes CASSGTGLGEKLFF.

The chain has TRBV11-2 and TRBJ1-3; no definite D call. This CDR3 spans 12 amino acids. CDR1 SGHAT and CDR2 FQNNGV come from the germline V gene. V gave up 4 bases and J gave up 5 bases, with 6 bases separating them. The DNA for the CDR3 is TGTGCCAGCAGCTCCCCCCGAAACACCATATATTTT. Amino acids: CASSSPRNTIYF.